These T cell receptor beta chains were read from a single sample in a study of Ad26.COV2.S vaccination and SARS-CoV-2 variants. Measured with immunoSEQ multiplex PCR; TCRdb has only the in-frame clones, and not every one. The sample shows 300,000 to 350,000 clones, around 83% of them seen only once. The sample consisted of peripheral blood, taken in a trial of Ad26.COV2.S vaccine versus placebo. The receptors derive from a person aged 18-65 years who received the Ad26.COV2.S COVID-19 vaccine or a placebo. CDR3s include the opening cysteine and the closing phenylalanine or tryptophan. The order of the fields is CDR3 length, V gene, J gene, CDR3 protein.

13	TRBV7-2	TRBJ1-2	CASSQDTNYGYTF
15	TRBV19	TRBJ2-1	CASRDEGPTYNEQFF
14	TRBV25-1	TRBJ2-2	CASSDRGLTGELFF
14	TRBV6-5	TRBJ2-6	CASSWGAGANVLTF
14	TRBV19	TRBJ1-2	CASSPGTNYYGYTF
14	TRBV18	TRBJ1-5	CASSGDSYYQPQHF
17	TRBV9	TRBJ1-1	CASSVYSPVQGETEAFF
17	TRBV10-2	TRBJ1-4	CASSEPRDSRSNEKLFF
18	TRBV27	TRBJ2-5	CASSQGLAGGPSGVGQYF
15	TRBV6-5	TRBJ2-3	CASSYTGLGADTQYF
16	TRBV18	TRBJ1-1	CASSPVGADVSTEAFF
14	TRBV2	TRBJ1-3	CASSGGVAGNTIYF
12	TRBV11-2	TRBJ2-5	CASKRGEETQYF
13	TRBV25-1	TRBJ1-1	CASTQGGSTEAFF
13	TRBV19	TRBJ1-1	CATIRQGDTEAFF
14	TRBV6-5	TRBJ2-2	CASRQYRGAGELFF
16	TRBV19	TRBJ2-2	CASSIDGTGIIGELFF
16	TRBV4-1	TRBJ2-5	CASSPHGTSSAETQYF
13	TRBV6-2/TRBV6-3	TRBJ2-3	CASSLRITDTQYF
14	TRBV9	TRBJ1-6	CASSPRTGRDALHF
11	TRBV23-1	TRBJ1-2	CASSKTYGYTF
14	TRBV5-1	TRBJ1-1	CASSYEGTNTEAFF
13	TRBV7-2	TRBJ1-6	CASSLEGRSPLHF
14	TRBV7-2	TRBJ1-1	CASSLSGEVTEAFF
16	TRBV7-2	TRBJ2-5	CASSLLGQGRLETQYF
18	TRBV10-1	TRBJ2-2	CASSPGQGRKTNTGELFF
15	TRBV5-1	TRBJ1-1	CASSFENTLNTEAFF
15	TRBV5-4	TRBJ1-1	CASSLDPGGNTEAFF
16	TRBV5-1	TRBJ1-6	CASSLGVGHKNSPLHF
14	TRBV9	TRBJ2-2	CASSPLWGAGELFF
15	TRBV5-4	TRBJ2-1	CASSSGQGTYNEQFF
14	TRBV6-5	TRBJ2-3	CASSPTGGPDTQYF
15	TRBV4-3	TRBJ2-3	CASSPEGTGTDTQYF
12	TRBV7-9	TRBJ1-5	CASSLGNQPQHF
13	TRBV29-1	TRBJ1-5	CSAGQGRNQPQHF
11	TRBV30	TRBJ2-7	CAWSTTGLQYF
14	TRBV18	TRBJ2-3	CASSPRTGTDTQYF